A selection of T cell receptor beta chains follows, all from one sample in a study of blood T cell dynamics during melanoma immunotherapy. Clones were sequenced by immunoSEQ multiplex PCR, and TCRdb holds only the in-frame ones, with some missing. In the table there are approximately 15,000 clones, about 85% of which are singletons. Sequenced here: blood, sampled from a patient treated with checkpoint blockade. All receptors derive from a human donor with melanoma. Each CDR3 is given with its conserved first and last residue. D genes are given only for firm matches. The size of a clone is reported for some rows only, either as once, few or many, or as a class for expanded clones.

TRBD1 TRBJ1-5 TRBV10-3 . CAISRGTANQPQHF TGTGCCATCAGCCGCGGGACAGCTAATCAGCCCCAGCATTTT
TRBD1 TRBJ2-7 TRBV18 . CASSRDRGMDEQYF TGTGCCAGCTCACGGGACAGGGGAATGGACGAGCAGTACTTC
TRBD2 TRBJ2-5 TRBV29-1 . CSVDAGEEETQYF TGCAGCGTTGACGCGGGGGAAGAGGAGACCCAGTACTTC
TRBD2 TRBJ2-3 TRBV5-1 . CASSFGAGGTTDTQYF TGCGCCAGCAGCTTCGGAGCGGGGGGCACCACAGATACGCAGTATTTT
. TRBJ2-7 TRBV10-3 . CAISERQSTYEQYF TGTGCCATCAGTGAGCGTCAGAGCACCTACGAGCAGTACTTC
. TRBJ1-5 TRBV6-5 . CASSRGRDQPQHF TGTGCCAGCAGCCGCGGACGCGATCAGCCCCAGCATTTT
. TRBJ2-6 TRBV7-3 . CASSLSGTNVLTF TGTGCCAGCAGCTTATCGGGCACAAACGTCCTGACTTTC
. TRBJ1-1 TRBV19 . CASSPPPVGYTEAFF TGTGCCAGTAGTCCCCCCCCAGTGGGGTACACTGAAGCTTTCTTT
. TRBJ2-3 TRBV2 . CAGRRQGGANTQYF TGTGCCGGGCGCCGACAGGGAGGCGCGAATACGCAGTATTTT
TRBD1 TRBJ2-2 TRBV5-5 . CASSVVSGGTGELFF TGTGCCAGCAGCGTTGTTTCAGGGGGCACCGGGGAGCTGTTTTTT
TRBD2 TRBJ2-1 TRBV7-8 . CASSPEVAGGYNEQFF TGTGCCAGCAGCCCAGAAGTAGCGGGGGGGTACAATGAGCAGTTCTTC
. TRBJ2-3 TRBV7-3 . CASSLGSPSTDTQYF TGTGCCAGCAGCTTAGGCTCACCGAGCACAGATACGCAGTATTTT
. TRBJ1-2 TRBV2 . CASRGRFPNYGYTF TGTGCCAGCAGGGGAAGGTTTCCTAACTATGGCTACACCTTC
. TRBJ2-4 TRBV11-3 . CASSPGEGMAKNIQYF TGTGCCAGCAGCCCAGGGGAGGGGATGGCCAAAAACATTCAGTACTTC
. TRBJ1-2 TRBV19 . CASSIARANYGYTF TGTGCCAGTAGTATTGCGCGAGCTAACTATGGCTACACCTTC
. TRBJ1-2 TRBV2 . CASKRANYGYTF TGTGCCAGCAAGCGGGCTAACTATGGCTACACCTTC
. TRBJ1-2 TRBV2 . CASRIQVNYGYTF TGTGCCAGCAGGATACAGGTTAACTATGGCTACACCTTC
. TRBJ2-1 TRBV6-6 . CASSWDNEQFF TGTGCCAGCAGTTGGGACAATGAGCAGTTCTTC
TRBD2 TRBJ2-3 TRBV13 . CASSGPTSGGGADTQYF TGTGCCAGCAGCGGGCCGACTAGCGGGGGCGGGGCAGATACGCAGTATTTT
. TRBJ1-2 TRBV10-3 . CAIRELYGYTF TGTGCCATCAGGGAACTGTATGGCTACACCTTC
TRBD2 TRBJ2-1 TRBV19 . CASRPGGPRRVNEQFF TGTGCCAGTCGTCCGGGGGGGCCGAGAAGAGTTAATGAGCAGTTCTTC
. TRBJ1-4 TRBV11-2 . CASSLDVVTVGKLFF TGTGCCAGCAGCTTAGACGTCGTGACCGTGGGAAAACTGTTTTTT
. TRBJ2-3 TRBV19 . CASSLEPRRTDTQYF TGTGCCAGTAGCCTGGAGCCCCGTCGCACAGATACGCAGTATTTT
. TRBJ1-4 TRBV2 . CASRGRQGRNEKLFF TGTGCCAGCAGAGGTCGTCAAGGGCGGAATGAAAAACTGTTTTTT
. TRBJ2-7 TRBV7-6 . CASSSRVRVEQYF TGTGCCAGCAGTTCCCGAGTAAGAGTCGAGCAGTACTTC
. TRBJ2-1 TRBV6-5 . CASSSHLFNEQFF TGTGCCAGCAGTTCACACCTCTTCAATGAGCAGTTCTTC
. TRBJ1-3 TRBV11-3 . CASSPGEISSGNTIYF TGTGCCAGCAGCCCTGGGGAGATCAGCTCTGGAAACACCATATATTTT
. TRBJ1-6 TRBV19 . CASSTHRNNSPLHF TGTGCCAGTAGTACCCACAGGAATAATTCACCCCTCCACTTT
. TRBJ2-7 TRBV29-1 . CSVDGSDSYEQYF TGCAGCGTTGATGGGTCAGACTCCTACGAGCAGTACTTC
. TRBJ2-2 TRBV9 . CASSVATGSTGELFF TGTGCCAGCAGCGTAGCTACGGGAAGCACCGGGGAGCTGTTTTTT
. TRBJ2-3 TRBV5-1 . CASSLRVADTQYF TGCGCCAGCAGCCTCCGAGTAGCAGATACGCAGTATTTT
. TRBJ1-1 TRBV6-5 . CASTLAGMNTEAFF TGTGCCAGCACCCTAGCAGGGATGAACACTGAAGCTTTCTTT
TRBD1 TRBJ2-7 TRBV12-5 . CASGIGTGIEQYF TGTGCTAGTGGTATCGGGACAGGTATCGAGCAGTACTTC
TRBD2 TRBJ2-2 TRBV5-1 . CASKGASGNTGELFF TGCGCCAGCAAAGGGGCTAGCGGGAACACCGGGGAGCTGTTTTTT
. TRBJ2-7 TRBV5-4 . CASSERGVALEQYF TGTGCCAGCAGCGAGAGGGGAGTAGCCCTCGAGCAGTACTTC
. TRBJ1-1 TRBV2 few CASSEDGPMNTEAFF TGTGCCAGCAGTGAAGATGGGCCCATGAACACTGAAGCTTTCTTT
. TRBJ2-7 TRBV6-1 . CASRGPGDYEQYF TGTGCCAGCAGGGGCCCGGGGGATTACGAGCAGTACTTC
. TRBJ2-1 TRBV16 . CASSPNNEQFF TGTGCCAGCAGCCCTAACAATGAGCAGTTCTTC
. TRBJ2-5 TRBV6-6 once CASSYRDPDEETQYF TGTGCCAGCAGTTACCGTGACCCGGACGAAGAGACCCAGTACTTC
. TRBJ1-1 TRBV19 few CASSGLGNTEAFF TGTGCCAGTAGCGGCTTAGGGAACACTGAAGCTTTCTTT
TRBD2 TRBJ2-1 TRBV6-4 . CASSGGLAGGYEQFF TGTGCCAGCAGTGGTGGACTAGCGGGGGGCTATGAGCAGTTCTTC
. TRBJ2-3 TRBV7-9 . CATSEGSGSDTQYF TGTGCCACCAGTGAGGGGTCAGGATCAGATACGCAGTATTTT
. TRBJ1-4 TRBV9 . CASSVEVAAHEKLFF TGTGCCAGCAGCGTAGAGGTAGCGGCGCATGAAAAACTGTTTTTT
. TRBJ1-4 TRBV18 . CASSRSEGTNEKLFF TGTGCCAGCTCACGATCGGAGGGAACTAATGAAAAACTGTTTTTT
. TRBJ1-6 TRBV7-2 . CASSLAVGISPLHF TGTGCCAGCAGCTTAGCGGTCGGTATTTCACCCCTCCACTTT
. TRBJ1-1 TRBV18 once CASSPPGSGQGPWGTEAFF TGTGCCAGCTCACCACCGGGGTCGGGGCAGGGGCCTTGGGGCACTGAAGCTTTCTTT
. TRBJ1-5 TRBV6-6 . CASSYSGSNQPQHF TGTGCCAGCAGTTACTCGGGCAGCAATCAGCCCCAGCATTTT
. TRBJ1-3 TRBV30 . CAWGRQGANTIYF TGTGCCTGGGGGAGGCAGGGCGCTAACACCATATATTTT
TRBD1 TRBJ1-4 TRBV28 . CASNLGQLNEKLFF TGTGCCAGCAACCTGGGACAGCTTAATGAAAAACTGTTTTTT
. TRBJ2-7 TRBV7-8 once CASTATAYEQYF TGTGCCAGCACCGCTACTGCCTACGAGCAGTACTTC
TRBD1 TRBJ1-1 TRBV15 . CAARTGGFAEAFF TGTGCCGCTAGGACAGGGGGCTTCGCTGAAGCTTTCTTT